Below, 32 T cell receptor beta chains from the same sample are listed, as sequenced in a study of shared clonotypes between healthy human individuals. The repertoire was sequenced with immunoSEQ multiplex PCR; TCRdb's copy has only in-frame clones and lacks some. This sample carries 2.5 million or so clones, 85% to 95% of them seen once, and the ten largest clones take around 0.14%. Sequencing was carried out using naive CD4+ T cells sorted from blood. Subset indicated: CD45RA+ positively selected. Receptors were obtained from a young man in good health.

The CDR3 is CASSVVVPGDYGYTF. The CDR3 nucleotides are TGTGCCAGCAGCGTAGTAGTTCCAGGAGACTATGGCTACACCTTC. This chain links TRBV9 with TRBJ1-2; no clear D gene. This CDR3 has 15 amino acids. V dropped 0 bases and J dropped 3 bases, with 12 bases sitting between them. Germline V gene lookup returns CDR1 SGDLS and CDR2 YYNGEE.

The chain uses TRBV7-8 and TRBJ2-7, with D perhaps being TRBD1 or TRBD2 (5 bases each). The CDR3 runs 14 residues. Germline-derived CDR1 and CDR2 are SGHVS and FQNEAQ. V was pared by 3 bases and J by 3 bases, with 12 bases between. CDR3 sequence reads: CASSFGDVRYEQYF. The DNA of the CDR3 is TGTGCCAGCAGCTTTGGGGACGTTCGCTACGAGCAGTACTTC.

This chain uses TRBV12-5 with TRBJ2-1, with TRBD2 matching over 9 bases. The CDR3 is made up of 15 amino acids. CDR1 and CDR2 (germline): LGHNT, FRNRAP. V was clipped by 2 bases and J by 7 bases; unmatched bases: 6. The DNA of the CDR3 is TGTGCTAGTGGTTTGTCAGCGGGAGGTAATAATGAGCAGTTCTTC. Encoded protein: CASGLSAGGNNEQFF.

This clone was recorded only once. V usage is TRBV7-9 and J usage is TRBJ1-3; 7 positions match TRBD1. Germline V lookup: CDR1 SEHNR, CDR2 FQNEAQ (reference sequence). The V segment lost 7 bases and the J segment 4 bases; nucleotides outside the gene matches: 16. This CDR3 contains 17 residues. The CDR3 nucleotides are TGTGCCAGCAATATATTTACCCTCCACAGGGGCGGAAACACCATATATTTT. It specifies CASNIFTLHRGGNTIYF.

CDR3 protein: CASSSTWNTEAFF. The CDR3 nucleotides are TGTGCCAGCAGTTCTACATGGAACACTGAAGCTTTCTTT. This rearrangement joins TRBV6-1 to TRBJ1-1; D is unclear. This CDR3 contains 13 residues. Looked up from germline, CDR1 is MNHNS and CDR2 is SASEGT. Trimming removed 5 bases from V and 1 base from J, with 8 bases in between.

This clone has only one observation. The chain couples TRBV7-2 to TRBJ1-3, with no clear D. This CDR3 region has 11 residues. V lost 3 bases and J lost 7, with 4 bases in between. Germline CDR1 reads SGHTA; CDR2 reads FQGNSA. The CDR3 coding sequence is TGTGCCAGCAGCTTGCGGAACACCATATATTTT. Translated: CASSLRNTIYF.

For this clone: The identical CDR3 is also encoded by other nucleotide sequences in the sample. The gene calls are TRBV19 and TRBJ1-1, with D possibly TRBD1 on 5 matching bases. This CDR3 contains 13 residues. CDR1 is LNHDA, CDR2 SQIVND, per germline (reference sequence). V was pared by 3 bases and J by 3 bases, with 8 bases between. The CDR3 reads CASSIGGDTEAFF. CDR3 nucleotides: TGTGCCAGTAGTATTGGAGGGGACACTGAAGCTTTCTTT.

The chain's CDR3 is CASSDTRGVSNQPQHF. CDR3 nucleotides: TGTGCCAGCAGTGACACAAGAGGGGTTAGCAATCAGCCCCAGCATTTT. The chain carries TRBV6-1 and TRBJ1-5; tentatively, D is TRBD1 (5 bases). Germline V CDR1 and CDR2: MNHNS, SASEGT. The CDR3 runs to 16 residues. Trimming cost V 3 bases and J 0 bases, with 12 bases left between them.

The J gene is TRBJ1-1, the V gene TRBV30; D might be TRBD1 (5 bases). The length of the CDR3 is 16 residues. From germline, CDR1 is GTSNPN and CDR2 SVGIG (reference sequence). V lost 0 bases, J lost 4 bases, and 18 bases lay in between. The CDR3, as DNA: TGTGCCTGGAGTGTACAACGGGAACGGGGGGTCACTGAAGCTTTCTTT. It codes for CAWSVQRERGVTEAFF.

The J gene is TRBJ2-1, the V gene TRBV7-9; D unresolved. The V end lost 1 base, the J end lost 6 bases, and 13 bases lay between the germline ends. The length of the CDR3 is 15 residues. From germline, CDR1 is SEHNR and CDR2 FQNEAQ (reference sequence). In DNA form, the CDR3 reads TGTGCCAGCAGCTTAGAGAAGATGATGAGCAATGAGCAGTTCTTC. Amino acid sequence: CASSLEKMMSNEQFF.

V is TRBV28 and J is TRBJ1-5; 7 bases agree with TRBD1. Germline V gene data show CDR1 as MDHEN and CDR2 as SYDVKM. The CDR3 is 18 residues long. V dropped 5 bases and J dropped 3; count of bases not matched to a gene: 16. The CDR3 coding sequence is TGTGCCAGCAGTCAGGTCTTTATCGGACAGGCAATCAATCAGCCCCAGCATTTT. It encodes CASSQVFIGQAINQPQHF.

The chain recombines TRBV7-9 with TRBJ1-2, with unresolved D. Germline assignment: CDR1 SEHNR and CDR2 FQNEAQ (reference sequence). V was clipped by 10 bases and J by 5 bases, with 17 bases between them. This CDR3 spans 13 amino acids. Here the CDR3 reads CAIVGGPTYGYTF. The DNA for the CDR3 is TGTGCCATCGTCGGAGGCCCAACATATGGCTACACCTTC. Full variable domain (rest looked up from reference TRBV7-9 and TRBJ1-2): DTGVSQNPRHKITKRGQNVTFRCDPISEHNRLYWYRQTLGQGPEFLTYFQNEAQLEKSRLLSDRFSAERPKGSFSTLEIQRTEQGDSAMYLCAIVGGPTYGYTFGSGTRLTVV.

The chain has TRBV4-1 and TRBJ1-1; D is uncertain. CDR3 size: 15 residues. Germline-derived CDR1 and CDR2 are MGHRA and YSYEKL. The ends were cut back, 4 bases at V and 2 bases at J, with 14 bases in the middle. The CDR3 here is CASSLSGSFNTEAFF. CDR3 in DNA: TGCGCCAGCAGCCTCAGTGGCAGTTTTAACACTGAAGCTTTCTTT.

The chain carries TRBV29-1 and TRBJ2-7; D is possibly TRBD2 (5 bases). There are 16 residues in the CDR3. In germline, CDR1 is SQVTM, CDR2 ANQGSEA. V lost 6 bases and J 2 bases, leaving 23 bases between the germline ends. The CDR3: CSVRPTRPVLTYEQYF. In nucleotides, the CDR3 is TGCAGCGTCCGCCCAACTAGGCCGGTATTAACCTACGAGCAGTACTTC.

As regards this clone: The same CDR3 is also encoded by other DNA sequences in this sample. The chain carries TRBV28 and TRBJ1-1; 8 bases line up with TRBD1. J was trimmed by 5 bases and V by 3 bases; bases with no gene match: 8. Germline CDR1 reads MDHEN; CDR2 reads SYDVKM. The CDR3 covers 15 residues. CDR3 residues: CASSLGGTGGTEAFF. CDR3 DNA: TGTGCCAGCAGTTTGGGCGGGACAGGCGGTACTGAAGCTTTCTTT.

This clone has only a few counts. The rearrangement links TRBV18 to TRBJ1-5, with no clear D. V lost 10 bases, J lost 6 bases, and 7 bases lay in between. The length of the CDR3 is 10 residues. Germline assignment: CDR1 KGHSH and CDR2 LQKENI. The CDR3 nucleotides are TGTGCCATCCTGGGTCAGCCCCAGCATTTT. Translating gives CAILGQPQHF.

CDR3 sequence: CSAHRTVEQYF. CDR3 bases: TGCAGTGCCCACCGGACAGTCGAGCAGTACTTC. This chain uses TRBV20-1 with TRBJ2-7; a possible D gene is TRBD1 (6 bases). Germline V gene sequence: CDR1 DFQATT, CDR2 SNEGSKA (reference sequence). Trimming pared 6 bases from V and 6 bases from J, leaving 12 bases between. The CDR3 totals 11 residues.

The chain combines TRBV19 with TRBJ2-5, with D possibly matching TRBD2 (5 bases). Germline-derived CDR1 and CDR2 are LNHDA and SQIVND (reference sequence). V lost 8 bases to trimming and J lost 6 bases, with 16 bases between them. CDR3 length: 13 amino acids. CDR3 DNA: TGTGCCAGTGGCGGTGTAGGGAGACAGACCCAGTACTTC. As protein: CASGGVGRQTQYF.

This chain connects TRBV10-3 to TRBJ1-1; the match to TRBD1 covers 7 bases. CDR3 size: 13 residues. The V gene's germline CDR1 is ENHRY and CDR2 SYGVKD. Germline trimming cut 9 bases from V and 11 bases from J; bases unmatched to any gene: 15. DNA of the CDR3: TGTGCCATTACCCGGGACAGCAATATTCCGGCTTTCTTT. This encodes CAITRDSNIPAFF.

As concerns this clone: The germline gene is not matched at one end of the junction; a read error may be the cause. This sequence joins TRBV7-7 and TRBJ2-5; tentatively, D is TRBD1 or TRBD2 (6 bases each). Germline V lookup: CDR1 SSHAT, CDR2 FNYEAQ (reference sequence). The CDR3 consists of 15 residues. The chain's CDR3 is CASSNGGAGQETQYF. In DNA form, the CDR3 reads TGTGCTAGCAGCAACGGGGGCGCCGGCCAAGAGACCCAGTACTTC. The full variable domain, in which reference TRBV7-7 and TRBJ2-5 provide the parts outside the CDR3, is GAGVSQSPRYKVTKRGQDVTLRCDPISSHATLYWYQQALGQGPEFLTYFNYEAQPDKSGLPSDRFSAERPEGSISTLTIQRTEQRDSAMYRCASSNGGAGQETQYFGPGTRLLVL.

To note about this clone: Other DNA sequences of this sample code for an identical CDR3. This chain links TRBV5-1 with TRBJ1-4; 9 positions match TRBD1. The CDR3 sequence is 14 residues long. In germline, CDR1 is SGHRS, CDR2 YFSETQ. After removal of 2 bases from V and 8 bases from J, the junction contained 4 bases not matched to a gene. CDR3 DNA sequence: TGCGCCAGCAGCTTTGGGACAGGGAGGGAAAAACTGTTTTTT. It specifies CASSFGTGREKLFF.

The rearrangement uses TRBV27 and TRBJ2-2, with 11 nucleotides matching TRBD1. Germline V CDR1 and CDR2: MNHEY, SMNVEV (reference sequence). V trimming: 6 bases; J trimming: 4 bases; junction bases outside the gene matches: 10. This CDR3 region has 17 residues. The CDR3 bases are TGTGCCAGCAGCCGGGACAGGGGGGTATTAGGCACCGGGGAGCTGTTTTTT. Its protein product is CASSRDRGVLGTGELFF.

The chain links TRBV7-6 to TRBJ2-2; D might be TRBD1 (6 bases). This CDR3 spans 16 amino acids. Germline V gene sequence: CDR1 SGHVS, CDR2 FNYEAQ. V was shortened by 2 bases and J by 1 base, with 11 bases between the two germline ends. The CDR3 sequence: CASSLNPGENTGELFF. The CDR3 DNA is TGTGCCAGCAGCTTAAATCCAGGGGAGAACACCGGGGAGCTGTTTTTT.

The V and J genes are TRBV21-1 and TRBJ1-5. TRBV21-1 corresponds to a pseudogene. The CDR3 covers 16 residues. CDR3 sequence (DNA): TGTGCCAGCAGCAACGAAGGGGAGGGGAGCAATCAGCCCCAGCATTTT. It is translated as CASSNEGEGSNQPQHF.

The chain has TRBV6-1 and TRBJ1-5; D not resolved. Trimming removed 2 bases from V and 0 bases from J, with 8 bases in between. The CDR3 has 15 residues. CDR1 is MNHNS, CDR2 SASEGT, per germline. CDR3 sequence (DNA): TGTGCCAGCAGTGAACTCCCTAATAGCAATCAGCCCCAGCATTTT. It codes for CASSELPNSNQPQHF.

The rearrangement joins TRBV10-3 to TRBJ1-6; D may be TRBD1 (6 bases). Trimming removed 3 bases from V and 6 bases from J, with 9 bases in between. The CDR3 is made up of 14 amino acids. Germline V gene sequence: CDR1 ENHRY, CDR2 SYGVKD. CDR3 region: CAISEGQSNSPLHF. CDR3 nucleotide sequence: TGTGCCATCAGTGAAGGACAGTCTAATTCACCCCTCCACTTT.

The chain is built from TRBV28 and TRBJ2-5, with no clear D. The CDR3 length is 14 residues. Germline CDR1 is MDHEN and CDR2 is SYDVKM. V was shortened by 9 bases and J by 4 bases, with 18 bases between the two germline ends. CDR3 loop: CASSAKEYGETQYF. The CDR3 nucleotides read TGTGCCAGTTCGGCTAAGGAGTATGGAGAGACCCAGTACTTC.

The chain recombines TRBV6-1 with TRBJ2-3; D ambiguous. Germline V gene sequence: CDR1 MNHNS, CDR2 SASEGT. The germline V and J ends were trimmed by 5 bases and 4 bases, with 13 bases remaining between them. The CDR3 extends over 14 amino acids. CDR3 loop: CASSSQPLADTQYF. DNA of the CDR3: TGTGCCAGCAGTTCCCAGCCCCTGGCAGATACGCAGTATTTT.

The genes are TRBV18 and TRBJ2-7; 8 bases align to TRBD1. V lost 6 bases to trimming and J lost 2 bases; unmatched junction nucleotides: 12. The CDR3 is made up of 16 amino acids. Germline V CDR1 and CDR2: KGHSH, LQKENI. The CDR3: CASSPQAGGNPYEQYF. CDR3 in DNA: TGTGCCAGCTCTCCCCAGGCAGGGGGCAACCCCTACGAGCAGTACTTC.

To note about this clone: The same CDR3 is also encoded by other DNA sequences in this sample. The chain links TRBV11-2 to TRBJ2-2; no firm D call. The CDR3 is 13 amino acids. Trimming shortened V by 1 base and J by 6 bases, and 6 bases separated the two germline ends. The germline CDR1 and CDR2 sequences are SGHAT and FQNNGV. For the CDR3, the DNA is TGTGCCAGCAGCTTAGGAACAGCCGGGGAGCTGTTTTTT. It is translated as CASSLGTAGELFF.

This chain joins TRBV5-6 and TRBJ1-4; tentative D call: TRBD1 (5 bases). Germline V lookup: CDR1 SGHDT, CDR2 YYEEEE. V was trimmed by 4 bases and J by 2 bases, leaving 15 bases between them. CDR3 length: 16 residues. CDR3 sequence (DNA): TGTGCCAGCAGCACCCAGTTTCGACAGACTAATGAAAAACTGTTTTTT. It translates to CASSTQFRQTNEKLFF.

This clone was seen a few times. V is TRBV4-1 and J is TRBJ1-1; a possible D gene is TRBD1 (5 bases). The germline gives CDR1 MGHRA, CDR2 YSYEKL. The CDR3 is 15 amino acids. The V and J ends lost 4 bases and 1 base respectively, with 13 bases between them. The CDR3 nucleotides read TGCGCCAGCAGCCTATCAACCGGGACGAACACTGAAGCTTTCTTT. Encoded protein: CASSLSTGTNTEAFF.